Listed here are 3 T cell receptor beta chains from one sample, sequenced in a study. The sorted Tregs were CD4+CD25+CD127-/low cells. TCRdb reanalysed the 5' RACE reads using MiXCR and keeps one entry per CDR3 protein. The sample consists of fewer than 12,000 distinct CDR3 sequences, about a sixth of them appearing once. Sequences were obtained from Tregs sorted from a lymph node. All receptors derive from a female donor with breast cancer.

This clonotype was seen a single time. CDR3 nucleotide sequence: TGTGCCAGCAGCTTCGGGCGGAGCTCCTACAATGAGCAGTTCTTC. Translated, it gives CASSFGRSSYNEQFF. The rearrangement joins TRBV11-2 to TRBJ2-1; D gene ambiguous. Germline CDR1 SGHAT, CDR2 FQNNGV. This CDR3 contains 15 residues. Trimming removed 3 bases from V and 0 bases from J, with 9 bases in between.

This clonotype is termed medium-sized. The chain employs TRBV5-1 and TRBJ2-5; 7 bases are shared with TRBD1. Germline CDR1 and CDR2: SGHRS and YFSETQ. With V trimmed by 4 bases and J by 1 base, 4 bases remained unmatched. The CDR3 is made up of 14 amino acids. The CDR3 region is CASSVTGAQETQYF. The CDR3 DNA sequence: TGCGCCAGCAGCGTAACAGGGGCCCAAGAGACCCAGTACTTC.

This clonotype is medium-sized within its sample. V and J are TRBV7-2 and TRBJ2-7; 10 bases map to TRBD1. Trimming took 1 base from V and 5 from J; bases not matched to a gene: 8. Per the germline V gene, CDR1 is SGHTA and CDR2 is FQGNSA. This CDR3 is 16 amino acids long. The CDR3 loop reads CASSLELDRGYHEQYF. Written as DNA, the CDR3 is TGTGCCAGCAGCTTAGAATTGGACAGGGGGTACCACGAGCAGTACTTC.